Sequencing of this TCR beta chain was carried out in a study of blood T cell repertoires in COVID-19. The study recruited people aged 18 to 89 years across approximately 24 US areas. The method was immunoSEQ multiplex PCR; TCRdb's version includes in-frame clones alone and lacks a portion of them. The repertoire holds about 210,000 clones, roughly 84% seen once, with 7% to 9% in the top ten. The specimen sequenced was PBMCs or T cells enriched from blood (not recorded which). The sequence derives from a man under 40 in a cohort exposed to, infected with or recovered from COVID-19 (not recorded which).

The CDR3 sequence is CASSTGTITEAFF. CDR3 nucleotides: TGTGCCAGCAGCACCGGGACAATCACTGAAGCTTTCTTT. The chain couples TRBV7-3 to TRBJ1-1; D perhaps matches TRBD1 (6 bases). V dropped 5 bases and J dropped 4 bases, with 11 bases sitting between them. This CDR3 has 13 residues. From germline, CDR1 is SGHTA and CDR2 FQGTGA.